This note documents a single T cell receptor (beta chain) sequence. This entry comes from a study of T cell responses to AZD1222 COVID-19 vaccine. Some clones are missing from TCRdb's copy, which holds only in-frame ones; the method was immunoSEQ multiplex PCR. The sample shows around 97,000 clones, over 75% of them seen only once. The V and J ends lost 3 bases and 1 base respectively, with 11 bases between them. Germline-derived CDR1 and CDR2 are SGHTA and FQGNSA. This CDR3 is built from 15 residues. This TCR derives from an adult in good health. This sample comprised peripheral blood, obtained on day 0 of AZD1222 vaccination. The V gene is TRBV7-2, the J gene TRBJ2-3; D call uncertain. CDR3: CASSLNIPRTDTQYF. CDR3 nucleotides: TGTGCCAGCAGCTTGAATATACCACGCACAGATACGCAGTATTTT.